A single sample is the source of the 9 T cell receptor beta chains below, sequenced in a study of T cell responses to AZD1222 COVID-19 vaccine. This table comes from immunoSEQ multiplex PCR, and its TCRdb copy is limited to in-frame clones, with some not included. The sample shows some 150,000 clones, roughly 84% of them seen only once. The material sequenced was peripheral blood, taken 28 days after the second AZD1222 dose. These receptors came from an adult who received the AZD1222 COVID-19 vaccine.

DNA for the CDR3: TGTGCCAGCAGTCCCATCGGACAGTGGGAGACCCAGTACTTC. It specifies CASSPIGQWETQYF. The chain carries TRBV28 and TRBJ2-5; possible D gene TRBD1, 6 bases. The V gene's germline CDR1 is MDHEN and CDR2 SYDVKM. Trimming removed 5 bases at V and 5 bases at J, with 15 bases between. CDR3 size: 14 residues.

The chain combines TRBV6-5 with TRBJ2-1, with D maybe TRBD2 (6 bases). Between the trimmed V and J ends, which lost 7 bases and 9 bases, there was a span of 10 bases. The CDR3 is made up of 11 amino acids. The V gene's germline CDR1 is MNHEY and CDR2 SVGAGI. The CDR3 DNA follows: TGTGCCAGCACTAGCGAGGTTGAGCAGTTCTTC. It codes for CASTSEVEQFF.

This chain uses TRBV30 with TRBJ1-4; 9 bases agree with TRBD1. V shed 2 bases and J 7 bases; nucleotides not matched to a gene: 11. CDR1 and CDR2 from the germline V gene are GTSNPN and SVGIG (reference sequence). The CDR3 consists of 16 residues. CDR3 residues: CAWSLSRTGVVEKLFF. The CDR3, as DNA: TGTGCCTGGAGTCTCTCCCGGACAGGGGTGGTTGAAAAACTGTTTTTT.

This chain connects TRBV11-2 to TRBJ2-7; D is undetermined. CDR3 length: 13 residues. V gave up 6 bases and J gave up 4 bases, with 13 bases separating them. Germline V gene lookup returns CDR1 SGHAT and CDR2 FQNNGV. The chain's CDR3 is CASRQSSPYEQYF. The DNA of the CDR3 is TGTGCCAGCAGGCAAAGTTCCCCGTACGAGCAGTACTTC. The whole variable domain, filled in from reference TRBV11-2 and TRBJ2-7, reads EAGVAQSPRYKIIEKRQSVAFWCNPISGHATLYWYQQILGQGPKLLIQFQNNGVVDDSQLPKDRFSAERLKGVDSTLKIQPAKLEDSAVYLCASRQSSPYEQYFGPGTRLTVT.

This clone came up once. The rearrangement links TRBV19 to TRBJ1-2, with D unclear. The CDR3 length is 14 residues. V was pared by 2 bases and J by 4 bases, with 11 bases between. The V gene's germline CDR1 is LNHDA and CDR2 SQIVND (reference sequence). In DNA, the CDR3 is TGTGCCAGTAGTATACAGGCCGAAGGCTATGGCTACACCTTC. Translated: CASSIQAEGYGYTF.

This clone was seen a single time. This sequence joins TRBV3-1 (or the pseudogene TRBV3-2) and TRBJ2-1, with TRBD2 matching over 9 bases. The CDR3 runs to 17 residues. V shed 4 bases, J shed 7 bases, and the junction held 14 bases outside the gene matches. Germline V CDR1 and CDR2: LGHDT, YNNKEL (reference sequence). Written as DNA, the CDR3 is TGTGCCAGCAGCCCCCCTATCTGGCGGGAGGGCAAGAATGAGCAGTTCTTC. Protein product: CASSPPIWREGKNEQFF.

This clone was seen more than once but under ten times. The chain recombines TRBV7-9 with TRBJ1-3; D is ambiguous. The ends were cut back, 5 bases at V and 4 bases at J, with 12 bases in the middle. The CDR3 consists of 14 residues. Germline V gene sequence: CDR1 SEHNR, CDR2 FQNEAQ (reference sequence). The chain's CDR3 is CASSPGYAGNTIYF. CDR3 sequence (DNA): TGTGCCAGCAGCCCCGGATATGCAGGAAACACCATATATTTT.

The CDR3 bases are TGTGCCAGCAGCTGGGGGACAGCCCCAGAGACCCAGTACTTC. Translated, it gives CASSWGTAPETQYF. The chain uses TRBV7-2 and TRBJ2-5, with 7 positions matching TRBD1. Germline trimming cut 4 bases from V and 4 bases from J; bases unmatched to any gene: 6. The CDR3 is 14 amino acids. Germline V gives CDR1 SGHTA, CDR2 FQGNSA.

The rearrangement uses TRBV6-1 and TRBJ2-7; D might be TRBD1 (6 bases). There are 14 residues in the CDR3. The ends were cut back, 3 bases at V and 2 bases at J, with 11 bases in the middle. Looked up from germline, CDR1 is MNHNS and CDR2 is SASEGT. As DNA, the CDR3 is TGTGCCAGCAGTGATTGGACAGCCCCCTACGAGCAGTACTTC. Its translation: CASSDWTAPYEQYF.